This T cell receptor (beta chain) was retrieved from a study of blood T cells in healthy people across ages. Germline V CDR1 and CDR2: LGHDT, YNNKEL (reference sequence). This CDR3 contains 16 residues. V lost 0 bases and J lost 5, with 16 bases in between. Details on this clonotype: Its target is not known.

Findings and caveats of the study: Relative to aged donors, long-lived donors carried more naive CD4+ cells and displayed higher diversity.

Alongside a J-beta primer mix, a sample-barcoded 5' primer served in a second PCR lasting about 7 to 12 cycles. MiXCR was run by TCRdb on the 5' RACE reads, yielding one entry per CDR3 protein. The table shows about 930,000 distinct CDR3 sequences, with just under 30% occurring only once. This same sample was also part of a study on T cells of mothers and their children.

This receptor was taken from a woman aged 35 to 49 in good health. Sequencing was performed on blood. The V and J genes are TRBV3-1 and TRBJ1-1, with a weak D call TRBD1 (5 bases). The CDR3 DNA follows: TGTGCCAGCAGCCAAGAGCGGGGGGGTTGGGAAACTGAAGCTTTCTTT. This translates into CASSQERGGWETEAFF.